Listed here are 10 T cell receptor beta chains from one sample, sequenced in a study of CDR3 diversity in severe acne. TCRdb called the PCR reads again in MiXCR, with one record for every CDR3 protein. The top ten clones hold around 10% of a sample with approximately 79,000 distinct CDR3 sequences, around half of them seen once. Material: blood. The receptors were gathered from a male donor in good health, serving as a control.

CDR3 in DNA: TGTGCCAGCAGCGTGAGACCGGGAAACACCATATATTTT. Translating gives CASSVRPGNTIYF. This rearrangement joins TRBV7-9 to TRBJ1-3; the D is unclear. CDR3 length: 13 residues. Germline-derived CDR1 and CDR2 are SEHNR and FQNEAQ (reference sequence). Trimming removed 5 bases from V and 4 bases from J, with 9 bases in between.

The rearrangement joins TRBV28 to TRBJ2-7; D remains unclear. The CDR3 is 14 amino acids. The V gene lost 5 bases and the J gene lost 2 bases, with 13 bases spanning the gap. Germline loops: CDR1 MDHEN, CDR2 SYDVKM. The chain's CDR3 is CASSPSSKTYEQYF. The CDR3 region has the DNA TGTGCCAGCAGTCCCTCAAGTAAAACCTACGAGCAGTACTTC.

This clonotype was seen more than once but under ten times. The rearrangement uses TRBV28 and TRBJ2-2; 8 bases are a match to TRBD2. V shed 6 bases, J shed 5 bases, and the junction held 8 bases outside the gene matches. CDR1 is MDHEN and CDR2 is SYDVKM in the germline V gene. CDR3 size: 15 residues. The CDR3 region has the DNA TGTGCCAGCAGGACAGGACTAGCAGGGACCGGGGAGCTGTTTTTT. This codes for CASRTGLAGTGELFF.

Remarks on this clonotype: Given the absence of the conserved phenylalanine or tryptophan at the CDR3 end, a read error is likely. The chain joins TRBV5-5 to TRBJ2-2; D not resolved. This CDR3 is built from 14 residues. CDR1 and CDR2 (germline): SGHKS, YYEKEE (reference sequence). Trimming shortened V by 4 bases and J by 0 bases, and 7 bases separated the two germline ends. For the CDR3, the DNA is TGTGCCAGCAGCCCGCGAGCGAACACCGGGGAGCTGTTTTCT. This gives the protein CASSPRANTGELFS.

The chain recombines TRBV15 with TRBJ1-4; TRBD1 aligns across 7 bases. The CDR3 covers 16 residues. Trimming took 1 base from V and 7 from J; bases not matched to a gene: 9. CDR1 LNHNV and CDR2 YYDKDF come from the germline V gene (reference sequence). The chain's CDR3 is CATSRAAGGKSEKLFF. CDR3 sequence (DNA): TGTGCCACCAGCAGAGCCGCAGGGGGTAAAAGTGAAAAACTGTTTTTT.

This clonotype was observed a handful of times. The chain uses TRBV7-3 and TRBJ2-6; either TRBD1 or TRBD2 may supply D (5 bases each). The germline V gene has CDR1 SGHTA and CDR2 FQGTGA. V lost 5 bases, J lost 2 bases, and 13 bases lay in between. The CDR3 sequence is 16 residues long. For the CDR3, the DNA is TGTGCCAGCAGCCGAAGTGGGGGTACTGGGGCCAACGTCCTGACTTTC. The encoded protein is CASSRSGGTGANVLTF. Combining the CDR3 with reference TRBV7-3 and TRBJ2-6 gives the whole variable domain GAGVSQTPSNKVTEKGKYVELRCDPISGHTALYWYRQSLGQGPEFLIYFQGTGAADDSGLPNDRFFAVRPEGSVSTLKIQRTERGDSAVYLCASSRSGGTGANVLTFGAGSRLTVL.

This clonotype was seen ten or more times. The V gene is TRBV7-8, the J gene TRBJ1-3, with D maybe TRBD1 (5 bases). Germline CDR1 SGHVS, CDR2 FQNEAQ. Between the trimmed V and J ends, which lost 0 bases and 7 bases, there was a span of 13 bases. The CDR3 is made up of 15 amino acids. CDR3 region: CASSLAGASENTIYF. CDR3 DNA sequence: TGTGCCAGCAGCTTAGCCGGGGCTTCGGAGAACACCATATATTTT.

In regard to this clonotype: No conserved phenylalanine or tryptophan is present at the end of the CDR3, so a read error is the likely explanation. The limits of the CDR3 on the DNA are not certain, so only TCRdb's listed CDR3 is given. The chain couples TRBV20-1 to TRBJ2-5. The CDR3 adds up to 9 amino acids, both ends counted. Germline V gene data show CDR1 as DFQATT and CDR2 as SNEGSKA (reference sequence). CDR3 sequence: CSATGTQNT.

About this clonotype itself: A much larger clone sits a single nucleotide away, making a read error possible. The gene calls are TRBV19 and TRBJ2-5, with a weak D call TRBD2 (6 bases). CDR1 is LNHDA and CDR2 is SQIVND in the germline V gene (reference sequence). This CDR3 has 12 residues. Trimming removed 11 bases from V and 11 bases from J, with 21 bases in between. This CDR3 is CAGTDSFREQYF. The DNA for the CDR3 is TGTGCCGGTACGGATAGCTTCCGGGAGCAGTACTTC.

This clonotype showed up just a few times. CDR3 nucleotides: TGTGCCAGCAGCTCGGATCGAGGGGGACAAGAGACCCAGTACTTC. It codes for CASSSDRGGQETQYF. The chain employs TRBV5-8 and TRBJ2-5, with TRBD1 as a possible D gene (6 bases). The CDR3 covers 15 residues. Trimming took 3 bases from V and 2 from J, leaving 14 bases between them. Germline CDR1 and CDR2: SGHTS and YDEGEE.